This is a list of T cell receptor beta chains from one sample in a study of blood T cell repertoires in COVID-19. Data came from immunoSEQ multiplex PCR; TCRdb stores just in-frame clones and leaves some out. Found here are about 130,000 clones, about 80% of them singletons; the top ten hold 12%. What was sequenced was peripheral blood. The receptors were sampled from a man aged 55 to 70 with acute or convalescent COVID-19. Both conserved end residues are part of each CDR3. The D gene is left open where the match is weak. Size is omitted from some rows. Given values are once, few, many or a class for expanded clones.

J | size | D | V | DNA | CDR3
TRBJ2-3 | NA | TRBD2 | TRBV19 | TGTGCCAGTAGTCCCATTCTGGCGGGAGGCACAGATACGCAGTATTTT | CASSPILAGGTDTQYF
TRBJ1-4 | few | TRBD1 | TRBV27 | TGTGCCAGCAGTCCCCAGGGGGATGAAAAACTGTTTTTT | CASSPQGDEKLFF
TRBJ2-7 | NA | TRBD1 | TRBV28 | TGTGCCAGCAGTTCTGCCGGGACAGGGGGCGGGTACGAGCAGTACTTC | CASSSAGTGGGYEQYF
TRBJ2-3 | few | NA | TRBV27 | TGTGCCAGCAGTTTCCGACAAATCACAGATACGCAGTATTTT | CASSFRQITDTQYF
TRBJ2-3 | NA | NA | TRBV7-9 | TGTGCCAGCAGCTTAAAGGGTAGCGGAAGCACAGATACGCAGTATTTT | CASSLKGSGSTDTQYF
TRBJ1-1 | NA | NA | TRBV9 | TGTGCCAGCAGCCCCCGGCATCGGGGCACTGAAGCTTTCTTT | CASSPRHRGTEAFF
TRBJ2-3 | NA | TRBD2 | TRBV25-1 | TGTGCCAGCAGTGCCGGGACTAGCGGACTCACAGATACGCAGTATTTT | CASSAGTSGLTDTQYF
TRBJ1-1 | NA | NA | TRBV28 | TGTGCCAGCAGTCTGGGAGGTGAAGCTTTCTTT | CASSLGGEAFF
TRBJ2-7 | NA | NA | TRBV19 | TGTGCCAGTAGTATAGGTGGCGGGGCCTACGAGCAGTACTTC | CASSIGGGAYEQYF
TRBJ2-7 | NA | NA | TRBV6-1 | TGTGCCAGCAGTGAACTCGGGATCTGGGACGAGCAGTACTTC | CASSELGIWDEQYF
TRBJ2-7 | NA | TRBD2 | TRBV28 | TGTGCCAGCAGCCGAACTAGCGGAAGCTCCTACGAGCAGTACTTC | CASSRTSGSSYEQYF
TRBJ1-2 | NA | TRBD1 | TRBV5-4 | TGTGCCAGCAGGTCCGGGACAGTACCCTATGGCTACACCTTC | CASRSGTVPYGYTF
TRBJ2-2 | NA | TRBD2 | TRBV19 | TGTGCCAGTAGTACACCGGGACTAGCGGGAGGTACGGACACCGGGGAGCTGTTTTTT | CASSTPGLAGGTDTGELFF
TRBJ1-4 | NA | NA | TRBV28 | TGTGCCAGCAGTTTATACCAGGACTTAAAACTGTTTTTT | CASSLYQDLKLFF
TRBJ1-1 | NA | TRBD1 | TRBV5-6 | TGTGCCAGCAGACGGACAGGGGGCGAACCTGAAGCTTTCTTT | CASRRTGGEPEAFF
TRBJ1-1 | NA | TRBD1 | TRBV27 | TGTGCCAGCAGTCGTAGGGCGCAGGGGGGCACTGAAGCTTTCTTT | CASSRRAQGGTEAFF
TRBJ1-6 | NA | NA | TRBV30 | TGTGCCTGGAGTGTTCCCGCTTCACACTCACCCCTCCACTTT | CAWSVPASHSPLHF
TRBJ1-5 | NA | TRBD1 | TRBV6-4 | TGTGCCAGCAGTGACTCGAGGCAGGGGGGCAATCAGCCCCAGCATTTT | CASSDSRQGGNQPQHF
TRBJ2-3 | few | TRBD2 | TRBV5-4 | TGTGCCAGCAGCTTGGTTGGGGGAGGGGCAGATACGCAGTATTTT | CASSLVGGGADTQYF
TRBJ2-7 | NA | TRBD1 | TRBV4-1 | TGCGCCAGCAGCCAAAGGCCCCAGGGGGACGAGCAGTACTTC | CASSQRPQGDEQYF